This T cell receptor (beta chain) was sequenced during a study of early T cells in non-severe SARS-CoV-2 infection. There are 12 residues in the CDR3. The V gene end was trimmed by 3 bases and the J gene end by 5 bases; junction bases not matched to a gene: 1. Unique molecular identifiers were attached to individual cDNA molecules. TCRdb independently ran MiXCR on the 5' RACE reads; one entry per CDR3 protein. The table includes 25,000 to 35,000 distinct CDR3 sequences, around 5.8% detected once. There are many counts of this clonotype. Sequencing was performed on whole blood, taken at baseline. J is TRBJ2-7 and V is TRBV12-3 or TRBV12-4; 7 bases agree with TRBD2. The receptor was derived from an adult who was a healthcare worker with PCR-confirmed SARS-CoV-2 infection or an uninfected control (not recorded which). CDR3 bases: TGTGCCAGCAGTTTCGGGGGGAACGAGCAGTACTTC. Encoded protein: CASSFGGNEQYF.